Listed below are T cell receptor beta chains from one sample, sequenced in a study of beta chain features in type 1 diabetes. TCRdb keeps only in-frame clones here, not all; method: immunoSEQ multiplex PCR. The table lists about half a million clones, 25% to 35% of them singletons. The sequenced sample consisted of naive CD4+ T cells from blood. The receptors stem from a young man in good health. The CDR3 runs from the conserved cysteine through the conserved F or W. The D gene is left open where the match is weak. Size is omitted from some rows. Given values are once, few, many or a class for expanded clones.

>few|TRBD1|TRBV30|TRBJ1-2
TGTGCCCACCGTCTCGACAGGGATTATGGCTACACCTTC
CAHRLDRDYGYTF
>NA|NA|TRBV30|TRBJ2-3
TGTGCCTGGTCCTTAATGGGGCCCACAGATACGCAGTATTTT
CAWSLMGPTDTQYF
>NA|NA|TRBV6-5|TRBJ2-7
TGTGCCAGCAGTTATTCCCCCGACCTGGGGTACGAGCAGTACTTC
CASSYSPDLGYEQYF
>few|NA|TRBV6-1|TRBJ2-7
TGTGCCAGCAGTGAAGCGGGAGTAGGTGAGCAGTACTTC
CASSEAGVGEQYF
>NA|NA|TRBV20-1|TRBJ2-7
TGCAGTGCTAGACGGACCGACGAGCAGTACTTC
CSARRTDEQYF
>NA|NA|TRBV20-1|TRBJ2-5
TGCAGTGCTAGAATAGGGACCCAGTACTTC
CSARIGTQYF
>NA|TRBD1|TRBV27|TRBJ2-3
TGTGCCAGCAGACCTAGGGGGCGCGGACTGGGAGATACGCAGTATTTT
CASRPRGRGLGDTQYF
>few|NA|TRBV7-2|TRBJ2-5
TGTGCCAGCAGCCTAGGATACCAAGTCGCCCAGTACTTC
CASSLGYQVAQYF
>few|NA|TRBV30|TRBJ2-1
TGTGCCTGGGGACCCTACAATGAGCAGTTCTTC
CAWGPYNEQFF
>NA|TRBD2|TRBV30|TRBJ2-5
TGTGCCTGGAGTGTACCGTACTCCGGGACTAGCGGGAGAATGGAGACCCAGTACTTC
CAWSVPYSGTSGRMETQYF
>few|TRBD2|TRBV30|TRBJ2-1
TGTGCCTGGAGCCAAGGACTAGCGGGACACTACTCCTACAATGAGCAGTTCTTC
CAWSQGLAGHYSYNEQFF
>NA|TRBD2|TRBV19|TRBJ2-1
TGTGCCAGTACCCGGGACTACCCCTCCTACAATGAGCAGTTCTTC
CASTRDYPSYNEQFF
>NA|TRBD1|TRBV29-1|TRBJ1-2
TGCAGCGTTGTTCGGACAGGAGCATCAGGCTACACCTTC
CSVVRTGASGYTF
>NA|TRBD2|TRBV7-2|TRBJ2-5
TGTGCCAGCAGTTCCGGGACTAGCGGGGGGACCCAGTACTTC
CASSSGTSGGTQYF
>NA|TRBD1|TRBV7-9|TRBJ2-1
TGTGCCAGCAGCTTCAGGGGGAGCGATGAGCAGTTCTTC
CASSFRGSDEQFF
>few|TRBD1|TRBV10-3|TRBJ2-5
TGTGCCATCAGCTGGGACAGGGGCGCAGAGACCCAGTACTTC
CAISWDRGAETQYF
>NA|NA|TRBV30|TRBJ1-1
TGTGCCTGGAGCCGTACCTCACAGGGATACATGAACACTGAAGCTTTCTTT
CAWSRTSQGYMNTEAFF
>few|NA|TRBV10-3|TRBJ2-4
TGTGCCATCAGTGAGTCCCTCGCCAAAAACATTCAGTACTTC
CAISESLAKNIQYF
>NA|TRBD2|TRBV25-1|TRBJ2-7
TGTGCCAGCAGTCATACCGGGAGGAGGTACGAGCAGTACTTC
CASSHTGRRYEQYF
>NA|TRBD1|TRBV10-3|TRBJ1-4
TGTGCCATCAGGGGGACAGGCCGTAATGAAAAACTGTTTTTT
CAIRGTGRNEKLFF
>NA|NA|TRBV30|TRBJ2-7
TGTGCCTGGAGTCCCCGAACGGGGGGCCCCCTTATGTACTTC
CAWSPRTGGPLMYF
>NA|TRBD2|TRBV10-3|TRBJ2-1
TGTGCCATCAGTGCCCAAGCGGGAAGCTCCTACAATGAGCAGTTCTTC
CAISAQAGSSYNEQFF
>few|NA|TRBV28|TRBJ2-1
TGTGCCAGCAGTGGCCTAACCCACGAGAGCTACAATGAGCAGTTCTTC
CASSGLTHESYNEQFF
>few|NA|TRBV7-9|TRBJ2-7
TGTGCCAGCAGCCCCCCAGGGAAGGGATACGAGCAGTACTTC
CASSPPGKGYEQYF
>NA|TRBD2|TRBV18|TRBJ2-1
TGTGCCAGCTCACCCCCGGGGGGCAATGAGCAGTTCTTC
CASSPPGGNEQFF
>few|TRBD1|TRBV9|TRBJ2-3
TGTGCCAGCAGGGGACAGGAGATCACAGATACGCAGTATTTT
CASRGQEITDTQYF
>NA|NA|TRBV11-2|TRBJ2-7
TGTGCCAGCAGCTTATTAAAGGGAAGGTACGAGCAGTACTTC
CASSLLKGRYEQYF
>once|NA|TRBV30|TRBJ2-7
TGTGCCTGGAGAATAACTCTTGGCAGGGGCTCCTACGAGCAGTACTTC
CAWRITLGRGSYEQYF
>few|NA|TRBV1|TRBJ2-7
TGCACCAGCAGCCAACGAGGAGAGGGCAGCTCCTACGAGCAGTACTTC
CTSSQRGEGSSYEQYF
>NA|TRBD2|TRBV7-9|TRBJ2-7
TGTGCCAGCAGCTTACCGGGAGGGCGGGACGAGCAGTACTTC
CASSLPGGRDEQYF
>NA|NA|TRBV4-3|TRBJ1-4
TGCGCCAGCAGCCAAGTTGGGACTCCCACAGGGAAACTGTTTTTT
CASSQVGTPTGKLFF
>few|NA|TRBV30|TRBJ1-2
TGTGCCTGGAGTCCTACAGGGAACTATGGCTACACCTTC
CAWSPTGNYGYTF
>NA|TRBD2|TRBV2|TRBJ2-3
TGTGCCAGCAGGAGCACTAGCGGGTATTTT
CASRSTSGYF
>few|NA|TRBV5-1|TRBJ2-5
TGCGCCAGCAGCTTGGTGCCCCTGAGTGAGACCCAGTACTTC
CASSLVPLSETQYF
>few|NA|TRBV28|TRBJ1-1
TGTGCCAGCACGTTTCACACTGAAGCTTTCTTT
CASTFHTEAFF
>NA|NA|TRBV30|TRBJ2-7
TGTGCCTGGAGTAACAGCTACGAGCAGTACTTC
CAWSNSYEQYF
>NA|TRBD1|TRBV29-1|TRBJ2-1
TGCAGCGGAGACAGGGGGAGACTCTACAATGAGCAGTTCTTC
CSGDRGRLYNEQFF
>few|NA|TRBV30|TRBJ1-5
TGTGCCTTTCGTGGAGGGAGCCATCAGCCCCAGCATTTT
CAFRGGSHQPQHF
>few|TRBD1|TRBV29-1|TRBJ2-5
TGCAGCGTTGGACAGGGTGGGGAGACCCAGTACTTC
CSVGQGGETQYF
>few|NA|TRBV30|TRBJ2-4
TGTGCCTGGAGTATGGGGGTCCAAAACATTCAGTACTTC
CAWSMGVQNIQYF